The rows below give T cell receptor beta chains drawn from one sample of a study of CD8+ T cells in alopecia areata. The repertoire was sequenced with immunoSEQ multiplex PCR; TCRdb's copy has only in-frame clones and lacks some. The data hold 90,000 to 120,000 clones, with approximately 59% observed a single time. The sequenced material came from CD8+ T cells sorted from blood. Source of these receptors: a human donor in good health. Each CDR3 is given with its conserved first and last residue. Fields, in order: clone size, D gene, V gene, CDR3 protein. D genes are given only for firm matches. Size is omitted from some rows. Given values are once, few, many or a class for expanded clones.

NA,NA,TRBV4-2,CASSHRGDTEAFF
few,TRBD1,TRBV7-4,CASSLVRDRGTEAFF
few,NA,TRBV7-9,CASSFPGGQETQYF
NA,NA,TRBV6-5,CASSYSGGPYEQYF
NA,NA,TRBV28,CASSFRARAGELFF
NA,NA,TRBV30,CAWSLGWGNNEQFF
NA,NA,TRBV6-5,CASSYSSGGSTEAFF
NA,NA,TRBV5-1,CASSLDTGTELEQYF
once,NA,TRBV5-6,CASSFSVNTEAFF
NA,NA,TRBV4-1,CASSQGPGNTEAFF
few,TRBD1,TRBV29-1,CSVGQGSNTGELFF
NA,TRBD1,TRBV5-6,CASSLGYRGQVNTGELFF
NA,NA,TRBV6-5,CASSYNFNPSGELFF
NA,TRBD2,TRBV4-3,CASSQDLAGSGELFF
NA,NA,TRBV2,CASSVGMESNQPQHF
NA,NA,TRBV13,CASSFGKGTQYF
once,TRBD2,TRBV7-9,CASSSQRGGLDEQYF
few,NA,TRBV23-1,CASSQPPRGSQETQYF
NA,TRBD1,TRBV13,CASSSHFFRDRQYF
NA,TRBD2,TRBV7-2,CASSLRTSGGAEYF
NA,NA,TRBV7-2,CASSLFSDRPSPYYTF
NA,NA,TRBV5-1,CASSLSGTNEKLFF
NA,NA,TRBV5-1,CASSPVGVNYGYTF
NA,NA,TRBV5-1,CASSLDTGRGSWNSPLHF
NA,TRBD2,TRBV11-2,CAIAGGYNEQFF
few,NA,TRBV4-1,CASSQGLDQETQYF
NA,NA,TRBV28,CASSPRQSPNEKLFF
NA,NA,TRBV5-6,CASSLGRSYEQYF
NA,NA,TRBV7-9,CASTSIRTQSNTEAFF
once,NA,TRBV30,CAWSSGLAGADTQYF
NA,NA,TRBV5-1,CASSFGHLSPQETQYF
few,TRBD2,TRBV13,CASSLRGDTQYF
NA,NA,TRBV2,CASRTGREQYF
NA,TRBD1,TRBV4-1,CASSQVNDRDEQYF
NA,NA,TRBV27,CASSRVLVRTDTQYF
few,NA,TRBV19,CASSVDVSGNTIYF